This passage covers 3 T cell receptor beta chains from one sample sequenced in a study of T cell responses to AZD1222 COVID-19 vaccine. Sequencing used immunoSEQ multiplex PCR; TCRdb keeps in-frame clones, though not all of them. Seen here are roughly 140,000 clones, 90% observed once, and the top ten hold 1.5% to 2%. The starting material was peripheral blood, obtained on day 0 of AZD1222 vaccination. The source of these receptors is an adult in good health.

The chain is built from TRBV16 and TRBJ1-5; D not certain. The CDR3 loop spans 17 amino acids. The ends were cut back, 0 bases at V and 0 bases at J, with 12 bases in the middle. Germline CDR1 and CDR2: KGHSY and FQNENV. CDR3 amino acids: CASSQSTTGFSNQPQHF. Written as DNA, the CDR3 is TGTGCCAGCAGCCAATCGACTACGGGTTTTAGCAATCAGCCCCAGCATTTT.

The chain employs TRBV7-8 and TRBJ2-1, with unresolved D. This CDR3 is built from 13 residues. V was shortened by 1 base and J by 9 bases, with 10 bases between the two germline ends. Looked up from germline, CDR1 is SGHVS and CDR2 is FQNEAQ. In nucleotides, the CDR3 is TGTGCCAGCAGCTTAGTGTTGAACGCTGAGCAGTTCTTC. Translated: CASSLVLNAEQFF.

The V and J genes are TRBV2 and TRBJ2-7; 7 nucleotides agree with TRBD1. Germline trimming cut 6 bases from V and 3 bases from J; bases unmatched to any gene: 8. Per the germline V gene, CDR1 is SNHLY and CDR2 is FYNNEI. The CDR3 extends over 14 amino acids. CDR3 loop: CASRPGTEGYEQYF. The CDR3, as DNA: TGTGCCAGCAGGCCGGGGACAGAGGGCTACGAGCAGTACTTC.